This T cell receptor (beta chain) was captured in a study of CD8+ T cells in alopecia areata. Extracted RNA was reverse transcribed, and the resulting cDNA served as sequencing template. Libraries were prepared by immunoSEQ multiplex PCR; TCRdb keeps only in-frame clonotypes and omits some of them. Here the sample spans roughly 150,000 clones, roughly 50% being singletons. V lost 3 bases and J lost 4; bases outside the gene matches: 3. The CDR3 spans 13 residues. Germline CDR1 SGHRS, CDR2 YFSETQ. This sequence was found in a human donor in good health. Sequenced sample: CD4+ T cells sorted from blood. This chain uses TRBV5-1 with TRBJ2-7; 8 nucleotides align to TRBD2. CDR3 DNA: TGCGCCAGCAGCTACGGCGGGAGGTACGAGCAGTACTTC. Protein sequence: CASSYGGRYEQYF.